The 2 T cell receptor beta chains given below trace back to one sample, sequenced in a study of blood T cell repertoires in COVID-19. TCRdb keeps only in-frame clones here, not all; method: immunoSEQ multiplex PCR. The sample comprises 150,000 to 200,000 clones, approximately 80% of which are singletons, and 11% rests with the top ten. Material: peripheral blood. The receptors derive from a human donor in a cohort sampled during active COVID-19.

The chain combines TRBV7-7 with TRBJ2-1; 9 nucleotides align to TRBD2. The CDR3 consists of 12 residues. The junction had 0 bases not matched to a gene; V was cut back by 3 bases and J by 9 bases. Germline V gene data show CDR1 as SSHAT and CDR2 as FNYEAQ (reference sequence). CDR3 in amino acids: CASSFSGGEQFF. CDR3 nucleotides: TGTGCCAGCAGCTTTAGCGGGGGTGAGCAGTTCTTC.

The chain has TRBV14 and TRBJ2-2, with a tentative D call TRBD2 (5 bases). V lost 0 bases and J 3 bases, leaving 17 bases between the germline ends. Germline CDR1 and CDR2: SGHDN and FVKESK. The CDR3 has 18 amino acids. The CDR3 region is CASSQDHAGLRDTGELFF. For the CDR3, the DNA is TGTGCCAGCAGCCAAGATCACGCGGGCTTAAGGGACACCGGGGAGCTGTTTTTT.